One and the same sample provided the 20 T cell receptor beta chains below, sequenced in a study of T cell responses to AZD1222 COVID-19 vaccine. Here immunoSEQ multiplex PCR was the method, and the copy in TCRdb shows in-frame clones only, minus some. The repertoire holds 130,000 to 150,000 clones, with 89% as singletons. Material: peripheral blood, obtained 28 days after the second AZD1222 dose. These receptors all stem from an adult who received the AZD1222 COVID-19 vaccine.

The chain recombines TRBV29-1 with TRBJ2-5; TRBD2 aligns across 7 bases. V gave up 2 bases and J gave up 4 bases; unmatched junction bases: 7. This CDR3 spans 14 amino acids. CDR1 is SQVTM, CDR2 ANQGSEA, per germline. The CDR3 here is CSVENPAGVETQYF. The CDR3 nucleotides read TGCAGCGTTGAAAACCCCGCGGGGGTAGAGACCCAGTACTTC.

This clone was counted once. This chain connects TRBV12-5 to TRBJ1-4; possible D gene TRBD1, 5 bases. The germline CDR1 and CDR2 sequences are LGHNT and FRNRAP. V lost 11 bases to trimming and J lost 2 bases, with 15 bases between them. This CDR3 spans 14 amino acids. The CDR3 DNA reads TGTGCTGTGGGACCAGGGTGGACTAATGAAAAACTGTTTTTT. Its protein is CAVGPGWTNEKLFF. The complete variable domain, with remaining parts taken from reference TRBV12-5 and TRBJ1-4, reads DARVTQTPRHKVTEMGQEVTMRCQPILGHNTVFWYRQTMMQGLELLAYFRNRAPLDDSGMPKDRFSAEMPDATLATLKIQPSEPRDSAVYFCAVGPGWTNEKLFFGSGTQLSVL.

V gene TRBV9 combines with J gene TRBJ1-1; D is unclear. Germline CDR1 SGDLS, CDR2 YYNGEE. V lost 0 bases and J 1 base, leaving 7 bases between the germline ends. The CDR3 has 14 residues. The CDR3 loop reads CASSVGLKNTEAFF. In DNA, the CDR3 is TGTGCCAGCAGCGTAGGACTCAAGAACACTGAAGCTTTCTTT. Supplemented by reference TRBV9 and TRBJ1-1, the full variable domain reads DSGVTQTPKHLITATGQRVTLRCSPRSGDLSVYWYQQSLDQGLQFLIQYYNGEERAKGNILERFSAQQFPDLHSELNLSSLELGDSALYFCASSVGLKNTEAFFGQGTRLTVV.

V gene TRBV30 combines with J gene TRBJ1-3; the D is unclear. The CDR3 totals 17 residues. Germline CDR1 and CDR2: GTSNPN and SVGIG (reference sequence). V lost 0 bases, J lost 0 bases, and 15 bases lay in between. The CDR3 sequence: CAWSVSRTANSGNTIYF. Here the CDR3 DNA reads TGTGCCTGGAGTGTCTCTAGAACGGCAAACTCTGGAAACACCATATATTTT.

The chain couples TRBV28 to TRBJ2-3; 12 nucleotides align to TRBD2. V shed 3 bases, J shed 6 bases, and the junction held 10 bases outside the gene matches. The CDR3 runs 17 residues. Germline V gene lookup returns CDR1 MDHEN and CDR2 SYDVKM. CDR3 nucleotides: TGTGCCAGCAGTTTGCGCGGACTAGCGGGATGGGTCGATACGCAGTATTTT. Protein: CASSLRGLAGWVDTQYF.

V gene TRBV11-3 combines with J gene TRBJ1-1; D gene ambiguous. This CDR3 comprises 13 residues. The germline CDR1 and CDR2 sequences are SGHNT and YENEEA. The ends were cut back, 4 bases at V and 0 bases at J, with 6 bases in the middle. CDR3 sequence: CASSSPMNTEAFF. In nucleotides, the CDR3 is TGTGCCAGCAGCTCCCCCATGAACACTGAAGCTTTCTTT.

This chain joins TRBV29-1 and TRBJ1-2, with D tentatively TRBD1 (5 bases). V lost 0 bases to trimming and J lost 8 bases, with 16 bases between them. This CDR3 has 14 amino acids. The germline V gene has CDR1 SQVTM and CDR2 ANQGSEA. CDR3 sequence reads: CSVEEPRGRLGYTF. As DNA, the CDR3 is TGCAGCGTTGAAGAACCCCGGGGACGACTCGGCTACACCTTC. Full variable domain (remainder filled in from reference TRBV29-1 and TRBJ1-2): SAVISQKPSRDICQRGTSLTIQCQVDSQVTMMFWYRQQPGQSLTLIATANQGSEATYESGFVIDKFPISRPNLTFSTLTVSNMSPEDSSIYLCSVEEPRGRLGYTFGSGTRLTVV.

V usage is TRBV28 and J usage is TRBJ2-4; D is undetermined. Deletions cut 7 bases from V and 1 base from J, with 11 bases between. Germline CDR1 reads MDHEN; CDR2 reads SYDVKM. The CDR3 covers 14 residues. In DNA form, the CDR3 reads TGTGCCAGCATAGGCAGCTCGGCCAAAAACATTCAGTACTTC. Translated: CASIGSSAKNIQYF. The full variable domain, with the rest looked up from reference TRBV28 and TRBJ2-4, is DVKVTQSSRYLVKRTGEKVFLECVQDMDHENMFWYRQDPGLGLRLIYFSYDVKMKEKGDIPEGYSVSREKKERFSLILESASTNQTSMYLCASIGSSAKNIQYFGAGTRLSVL.

This rearrangement joins TRBV6-2 or TRBV6-3 to TRBJ2-3; no reliable D call. The germline gives CDR1 MNHEY, CDR2 SVGEGT. This CDR3 is 15 amino acids long. Trimming took off 0 bases at V and 0 bases at J, with 7 bases between the two ends. The CDR3 bases are TGTGCCAGCAGTTACTCCGAGGTTAGCACAGATACGCAGTATTTT. Translation gives CASSYSEVSTDTQYF.

The genes are TRBV12-3 or TRBV12-4 and TRBJ1-1; D gene unclear. Trimming cost V 4 bases and J 4 bases, with 4 bases left between them. The CDR3 consists of 11 residues. The DNA for the CDR3 is TGTGCCAGCAGTTCATCCACTGAAGCTTTCTTT. It translates to CASSSSTEAFF.

This chain joins TRBV2 and TRBJ1-6; 7 bases map to TRBD1. With V trimmed by 9 bases and J by 3 bases, 2 bases remained unmatched. CDR3 length equals 13 residues. CDR1 and CDR2 from the germline V gene are SNHLY and FYNNEI. The CDR3 here is CASGTDYNSPLHF. The DNA of the CDR3 is TGTGCCAGTGGGACAGACTATAATTCACCCCTCCACTTT.

V usage is TRBV5-4 and J usage is TRBJ2-3, with 11 bases aligning to TRBD2. Trimming at V came to 1 base and at J to 2 bases, leaving 3 bases not matched to a gene. CDR1 is SGHNT, CDR2 YYREEE, per germline (reference sequence). The CDR3 sequence is 16 residues long. CDR3: CASSLRLAGLTDTQYF. CDR3 nucleotides: TGTGCCAGCAGCTTGCGACTAGCGGGACTCACAGATACGCAGTATTTT. Variable domain in full (rest from reference TRBV5-4 and TRBJ2-3): ETGVTQSPTHLIKTRGQQVTLRCSSQSGHNTVSWYQQALGQGPQFIFQYYREEENGRGNFPPRFSGLQFPNYSSELNVNALELDDSALYLCASSLRLAGLTDTQYFGPGTRLTVL.

The gene calls are TRBV27 and TRBJ1-1; D gene unclear. V lost 3 bases to trimming and J lost 0 bases, with 14 bases between them. The germline gives CDR1 MNHEY, CDR2 SMNVEV (reference sequence). The CDR3 extends over 16 amino acids. In DNA form, the CDR3 reads TGTGCCAGCAGTTTCGATTACCGCTCCCTGAACACTGAAGCTTTCTTT. Its translation is CASSFDYRSLNTEAFF.

The chain combines TRBV20-1 with TRBJ2-4, with TRBD2 matching 7 bases. Germline assignment: CDR1 DFQATT and CDR2 SNEGSKA (reference sequence). With V trimmed by 5 bases and J by 11 bases, 6 bases remained unmatched. CDR3 size: 11 residues. CDR3 DNA: TGCAGTGCTGGGACTACCCACGTTCAGTACTTC. Protein product: CSAGTTHVQYF.

The chain employs TRBV6-2 or TRBV6-3 and TRBJ2-7, with D possibly matching TRBD1 (6 bases). This CDR3 comprises 13 residues. CDR1 is MNHEY, CDR2 SVGEGT, per germline. V was trimmed by 2 bases and J by 5 bases, leaving 10 bases between them. In DNA form, the CDR3 reads TGTGCCAGCAGTTACATTAGGGGGAACGAGCAGTACTTC. This sequence encodes CASSYIRGNEQYF.

This clone is a singleton in its sample. The DNA for the CDR3 is TGTGCCACTGGACAGGGGATGAACACTGAAGCTTTCTTT. Its translation: CATGQGMNTEAFF. This rearrangement joins TRBV28 to TRBJ1-1; TRBD1 matches 9 bases. The CDR3 has 13 residues. V was pared by 10 bases and J by 0 bases, with 3 bases of the junction left unmatched. CDR1 and CDR2 (germline): MDHEN, SYDVKM.

The chain links TRBV19 to TRBJ2-3; a possible D gene is TRBD1 (6 bases). Germline V gene lookup returns CDR1 LNHDA and CDR2 SQIVND (reference sequence). V shed 6 bases and J shed 0 bases, with 22 bases lying between them. The CDR3 length is 18 residues. The CDR3 loop is CASRWGAGTRISTDTQYF. The DNA of the CDR3 is TGTGCCAGTAGATGGGGAGCTGGGACAAGAATCAGCACAGATACGCAGTATTTT.

The chain uses TRBV6-6 and TRBJ1-2; 8 positions match TRBD1. The CDR3 runs to 15 residues. V lost 6 bases to trimming and J lost 1 base; unmatched junction nucleotides: 7. CDR1 and CDR2 (germline): MNHNY, SVGAGI (reference sequence). CDR3 sequence: CASSVQGAVNYGYTF. The CDR3 nucleotides read TGTGCCAGCAGCGTCCAGGGGGCGGTTAACTATGGCTACACCTTC.

V is TRBV24-1 and J is TRBJ2-1; D is possibly TRBD2 (5 bases). This CDR3 has 15 residues. Trimming removed 4 bases at V and 7 bases at J, with 16 bases between. CDR1 is KGHDR, CDR2 SFDVKD, per germline. DNA for the CDR3: TGTGCCACCAGTGAGTCGGTAGCGCCTCGAAATGAGCAGTTCTTC. Amino acids: CATSESVAPRNEQFF.

There are a few counts of this clone. The CDR3 sequence is CASSVVPQGLGEKLFF. The CDR3 bases are TGTGCCAGCAGCGTAGTCCCCCAGGGGCTGGGTGAAAAACTGTTTTTT. The chain is built from TRBV9 and TRBJ1-4; a possible D gene is TRBD1 (6 bases). The CDR3 covers 16 residues. Trimming left V 0 bases short and J 7 bases short, with 16 bases between. Per the germline V gene, CDR1 is SGDLS and CDR2 is YYNGEE.